This T cell receptor (beta chain) was identified during a study of neurological immune-mediated disorders. Findings and limits, study-wide: Across subjects, expanded clones had no CDR3 amino acid sequences in common, pointing to private repertoires in all groups.

From germline, CDR1 is MDHEN and CDR2 SYDVKM. V lost 6 bases to trimming and J lost 4 bases, with 7 bases between them. The CDR3 runs 11 residues. This clonotype occurred many times. Its antigen remains unidentified. The cells used in sorted libraries, CD4+ or CD8+ T cells, numbered 1 million. The authors made cDNA by 5'RACE with 10-nucleotide random UMIs. TCRdb independently ran MiXCR on the 5' RACE reads; one entry per CDR3 protein. Of about 18,000 distinct CDR3 sequences in the sample, around 15% were seen once. The chain has TRBV28 and TRBJ2-7; D remains unclear. The receptor was derived from an older woman with HTLV-1-associated myelopathy (HAM/TSP). Material for sequencing was CD4+ T cells from blood. The CDR3 region is CASSSFYEQYF. In DNA form, the CDR3 reads TGTGCCAGCAGCTCCTTTTACGAGCAGTACTTC.